A single sample is the source of the 20 T cell receptor beta chains below, sequenced in a study of CD8 T cells in Susac syndrome. When the RNA was reverse transcribed, random hexamers were used with an input of about 0.5 to 1 ug. A single record per CDR3 protein comes from TCRdb applying MiXCR to the immunoSEQ multiplex PCR reads. The top ten hold around 0.13% of the sample, which has 150,000 to 200,000 distinct CDR3 sequences, 85% to 95% seen once. Sequenced: CD4+ T cells from PBMCs. Receptors were obtained from a human donor in good health.

The rearrangement links TRBV7-9 to TRBJ2-7; 9 nucleotides agree with TRBD2. Germline CDR1 SEHNR, CDR2 FQNEAQ (reference sequence). The CDR3 loop spans 15 amino acids. V lost 5 bases and J lost 5; bases outside the gene matches: 10. DNA of the CDR3: TGTGCCAGCAGCCCCCCGGGACTAGCCTCGAACGAGCAGTACTTC. This encodes CASSPPGLASNEQYF. Based on the CDR3 plus reference TRBV7-9 and TRBJ2-7, the full variable domain is DTGVSQNPRHKITKRGQNVTFRCDPISEHNRLYWYRQTLGQGPEFLTYFQNEAQLEKSRLLSDRFSAERPKGSFSTLEIQRTEQGDSAMYLCASSPPGLASNEQYFGPGTRLTVT.

This sequence joins TRBV18 and TRBJ2-3; the match to TRBD2 covers 7 bases. The ends lost 5 bases at V and 0 bases at J; junction bases unmatched: 5. Germline V CDR1 and CDR2: KGHSH, LQKENI. This CDR3 is built from 15 residues. The CDR3 nucleotides read TGTGCCAGCTCAGTAGCGGGCACTAGCACAGATACGCAGTATTTT. It is translated as CASSVAGTSTDTQYF.

V is TRBV29-1 and J is TRBJ2-5; weak D call: TRBD1 (6 bases). Germline CDR1 is SQVTM and CDR2 is ANQGSEA. V shed 7 bases and J shed 1 base, with 10 bases lying between them. CDR3 length: 12 residues. CDR3 in amino acids: CSGQDIQETQYF. In DNA, the CDR3 is TGCAGCGGACAGGACATCCAAGAGACCCAGTACTTC.

V gene TRBV3-1 combines with J gene TRBJ2-1; possible D gene TRBD2, 6 bases. The CDR3 is made up of 14 amino acids. Trimming took off 4 bases at V and 9 bases at J, with 16 bases between the two ends. CDR1 is LGHDT, CDR2 YNNKEL, per germline (reference sequence). Written as DNA, the CDR3 is TGTGCCAGCAGCCCCTTAGGCGGGGCGGGTGAGCAGTTCTTC. It translates to CASSPLGGAGEQFF.

The DNA for the CDR3 is TGTGCCAGCAGTGAGGGAGAATCGAACACTGAAGCTTTCTTT. It encodes CASSEGESNTEAFF. V and J are TRBV2 and TRBJ1-1; D is unclear. Germline CDR1 and CDR2: SNHLY and FYNNEI. V was pared by 3 bases and J by 1 base, with 9 bases between. The CDR3 runs 14 residues.

V is TRBV18 and J is TRBJ2-5; possibly TRBD1 for D (6 bases). V was shortened by 5 bases and J by 1 base, with 11 bases between the two germline ends. The V gene's germline CDR1 is KGHSH and CDR2 LQKENI. The CDR3 is 14 residues long. This CDR3 is CASSSTGIQETQYF. CDR3 DNA sequence: TGTGCCAGCTCATCTACAGGGATCCAAGAGACCCAGTACTTC.

The chain joins TRBV20-1 to TRBJ2-7; the D gene is possibly TRBD2 (5 bases). This CDR3 has 14 residues. The V end was cut by 5 bases, the J end by 0 bases, with 14 bases between. The germline V gene encodes CDR1 DFQATT and CDR2 SNEGSKA (reference sequence). In nucleotides, the CDR3 is TGCAGTGCTGAAAGAGCGGCCAGCTCCTACGAGCAGTACTTC. This translates into CSAERAASSYEQYF.

The count of this clonotype is one. The rearrangement joins TRBV25-1 to TRBJ1-6; possibly TRBD1 for D (5 bases). Per germline, CDR1 MGHDK and CDR2 SYGVNS. The V and J ends lost 4 bases and 9 bases respectively, with 10 bases between them. This CDR3 is 13 amino acids long. CDR3 in DNA: TGTGCCAGCAGTGTGTCGACAGCTTCACCCCTCCACTTT. Its protein is CASSVSTASPLHF.

The chain links TRBV6-5 to TRBJ2-3; the D is unclear. From germline, CDR1 is MNHEY and CDR2 SVGAGI. This CDR3 comprises 13 residues. V was cut by 5 bases and J by 4 bases, with 10 bases left in between. The CDR3 DNA follows: TGTGCCAGCAGTCTGCCGGCGGCAGATACGCAGTATTTT. Its translation: CASSLPAADTQYF.

The chain uses TRBV18 and TRBJ2-1, with D tentatively TRBD2 (5 bases). The CDR3 extends over 13 amino acids. The germline V gene encodes CDR1 KGHSH and CDR2 LQKENI. The ends were cut back, 3 bases at V and 6 bases at J, with 9 bases in the middle. CDR3 in DNA: TGTGCCAGCTCACCGGACTTATTCAATGAGCAGTTCTTC. Its protein product is CASSPDLFNEQFF.

This sequence joins TRBV4-1 and TRBJ1-2, with 7 positions matching TRBD1. This CDR3 contains 15 residues. CDR1 MGHRA and CDR2 YSYEKL come from the germline V gene. J lost 2 bases, V lost 3 bases, and 6 bases had no gene match. DNA of the CDR3: TGCGCCAGCAGCCAGCCGGGACAGCGGAACTATGGCTACACCTTC. Translating gives CASSQPGQRNYGYTF.

This clonotype was seen once. The chain joins TRBV12-3 or TRBV12-4 to TRBJ1-5; the D is unclear. The CDR3 covers 15 residues. V lost 7 bases to trimming and J lost 6 bases, with 19 bases between them. The DNA for the CDR3 is TGTGCCAGCACCCCCGGGCAGATACAGATTCAGCCCCAGCATTTT. Residues: CASTPGQIQIQPQHF.

The J gene is TRBJ2-7, the V gene TRBV20-1; D is uncertain. The CDR3 length is 12 residues. Trimming cost V 6 bases and J 3 bases, with 12 bases left between them. In germline, CDR1 is DFQATT, CDR2 SNEGSKA (reference sequence). CDR3 region: CSAGDSSYEQYF. The CDR3 bases are TGCAGTGCCGGCGACTCGAGCTACGAGCAGTACTTC.

The rearrangement joins TRBV19 to TRBJ1-1, with 7 bases identical to TRBD1. This CDR3 has 13 amino acids. Germline CDR1 is LNHDA and CDR2 is SQIVND (reference sequence). Unmatched junction bases numbered 9, after V lost 6 bases and J lost 8 bases. CDR3 sequence reads: CASSTRDSHEAFF. The CDR3, as DNA: TGTGCCAGTAGCACCCGGGACAGCCACGAAGCTTTCTTT.

V usage is TRBV15 and J usage is TRBJ1-2, with 8 positions matching TRBD1. The CDR3 has 15 amino acids. The germline CDR1 and CDR2 sequences are LNHNV and YYDKDF (reference sequence). With V trimmed by 3 bases and J by 7 bases, 10 bases remained unmatched. The CDR3 loop reads CATSRGLDRGRGYTF. The CDR3 DNA reads as TGTGCCACCAGCAGGGGACTTGACAGGGGTCGTGGCTACACCTTC.

This chain joins TRBV11-1 and TRBJ2-1; 9 nucleotides match TRBD1. Trimming cost V 4 bases and J 5 bases; bases outside gene matches: 3. The CDR3 length is 14 residues. Germline-derived CDR1 and CDR2 are SGHAT and FQDESV (reference sequence). The CDR3 reads CASSYRGRDNEQFF. In nucleotides, the CDR3 is TGTGCCAGCAGCTACAGGGGGCGCGACAATGAGCAGTTCTTC.

The V and J genes are TRBV20-1 and TRBJ2-3, with 9 nucleotides matching TRBD2. J lost 1 base, V lost 5 bases, and 4 bases had no gene match. In germline, CDR1 is DFQATT, CDR2 SNEGSKA (reference sequence). The CDR3 contains 14 residues. Here the CDR3 DNA reads TGCAGTGCTGTTAGCGGGGGAGGCACAGATACGCAGTATTTT. Protein sequence: CSAVSGGGTDTQYF.

The J gene is TRBJ2-7, the V gene TRBV5-4; 7 bases line up with TRBD2. Germline V gene sequence: CDR1 SGHNT, CDR2 YYREEE (reference sequence). CDR3 size: 14 residues. Trimming took 2 bases from V and 4 from J; bases not matched to a gene: 6. The CDR3 here is CASSFQSGAYEQYF. The CDR3 nucleotides are TGTGCCAGCAGCTTTCAAAGCGGGGCGTACGAGCAGTACTTC.

This CDR3 is CASRPGHLNEKLFF. The CDR3 bases are TGTGCCAGCAGACCTGGACACCTTAATGAAAAACTGTTTTTT. This rearrangement joins TRBV2 to TRBJ1-4, with D possibly matching TRBD1 (5 bases). The CDR3 is made up of 14 amino acids. Germline V gives CDR1 SNHLY, CDR2 FYNNEI. The V and J ends lost 6 bases and 4 bases respectively, with 12 bases between them.

The chain combines TRBV29-1 with TRBJ2-5, with TRBD1 matching 8 bases. CDR1 is SQVTM, CDR2 ANQGSEA, per germline. Losses at the gene ends were 6 bases for V and 5 bases for J; bases not matched to a gene: 8. This CDR3 comprises 13 residues. CDR3 nucleotides: TGCAGCGTCCGACAGGGGATAGGCGAGACCCAGTACTTC. Its protein is CSVRQGIGETQYF. Based on the CDR3 plus reference TRBV29-1 and TRBJ2-5, the full variable domain is SAVISQKPSRDICQRGTSLTIQCQVDSQVTMMFWYRQQPGQSLTLIATANQGSEATYESGFVIDKFPISRPNLTFSTLTVSNMSPEDSSIYLCSVRQGIGETQYFGPGTRLLVL.